Presented here are 30 T cell receptor beta chains from one specimen sequenced in a study of T-cell reconstitution after alpha-beta-depleted transplantation in children. A library of TCRbeta sequences, prepared with unique molecular identifiers, was generated. TCRdb itself ran the PCR reads through MiXCR, one entry per CDR3 protein. The sample has some 50,000 distinct CDR3 sequences, about 9% seen once. The source was PBMCs, mostly from graft donor cells, collected 60 days after TCRalphabeta/CD19-depleted stem cell transplant. All receptors come from a male patient aged 2-9 years who had a stem cell transplant for chronic granulomatous disease, so the T cells may come from the graft donor.

There are a few counts of this clonotype. The V gene is TRBV21-1, the J gene TRBJ2-3; TRBD2, as called in the table, went unchecked against the DNA. TRBV21-1 is a pseudogene segment. The CDR3 sequence is 16 residues long. The CDR3 here is CASLQSLAGDTDTQYF. The CDR3 DNA is TGTGCCAGCCTACAAAGCCTAGCGGGAGACACAGATACGCAGTATTTT.

This clonotype was seen repeatedly, ten times or more. The rearrangement joins TRBV12-3 or TRBV12-4 to TRBJ2-3; D call uncertain. V dropped 5 bases and J dropped 10 bases, with 16 bases sitting between them. The CDR3 extends over 13 amino acids. The DNA for the CDR3 is TGTGCCAGCAGTCCCCCGCCTGGCCGGGCGCAGTATTTT. Translating it yields CASSPPPGRAQYF.

For this clonotype: A read error may explain this, as a much larger clone is one base away. The rearrangement links TRBV6-1 to TRBJ2-2; D possibly corresponds to TRBD2 (5 bases). Germline V CDR1 and CDR2: MNHNS, SASEGT. The CDR3 is 14 residues long. As DNA, the CDR3 is TGTGCCAGCGCCACGAACTCGAACACCGGGGAGCTGTATTTT. Its translation is CASATNSNTGELYF.

A word on this clonotype: A much larger clone differs by one base, so this may be a read error. The chain is built from TRBV7-2 and TRBJ2-7; perhaps TRBD2 as D (6 bases). The CDR3 covers 15 residues. Germline V gene data show CDR1 as SGHTA and CDR2 as FQGNSA. The DNA for the CDR3 is TGTGCCAGCAGCTTCTTCGCGGGAAGGTCCTGCGAGCAGTACTTC. It yields the protein CASSFFAGRSCEQYF.

This clonotype was seen ten or more times. This rearrangement joins TRBV7-9 to TRBJ2-1, with a tentative D call TRBD2 (6 bases). The V and J ends lost 6 bases and 2 bases respectively, with 20 bases between them. CDR1 is SEHNR and CDR2 is FQNEAQ in the germline V gene (reference sequence). The CDR3 extends over 17 amino acids. The DNA of the CDR3 is TGTGCCAGCAGTAAAGGACTGTCAGCGGGCCCCTACAATGAGCAGTTCTTC. Translating it yields CASSKGLSAGPYNEQFF.

This clonotype was seen many times. J is TRBJ1-4 and V is TRBV5-1; D is possibly TRBD1 (6 bases). Germline V CDR1 and CDR2: SGHRS, YFSETQ. The CDR3 runs to 16 residues. Between the trimmed V and J ends, which lost 0 bases and 6 bases, there was a span of 15 bases. Written as DNA, the CDR3 is TGCGCCAGCAGCTTGGCCAGCGGACAGAGACATGAAAAACTGTTTTTT. It yields the protein CASSLASGQRHEKLFF.

The table lists this clonotype with many counts. The rearrangement joins TRBV6-1 to TRBJ2-5, with D maybe TRBD1 (6 bases). Trimming pared 8 bases from V and 5 bases from J, leaving 21 bases between. CDR3 length equals 15 residues. Germline CDR1 and CDR2: MNHNS and SASEGT. CDR3 sequence reads: CASSAQGLGPETQYF. CDR3 sequence (DNA): TGTGCCAGCTCCGCCCAGGGGTTAGGTCCCGAGACCCAGTACTTC.

This clonotype was seen repeatedly, ten times or more. The V gene is TRBV7-2, the J gene TRBJ2-3, with D tentatively TRBD2 (6 bases). With 0 bases removed from V and 4 bases from J, the gap between germline ends came to 11 bases. CDR3 length equals 15 residues. Germline V gives CDR1 SGHTA, CDR2 FQGNSA. The CDR3 spells CASSLAVTSADTQYF. As DNA, the CDR3 is TGTGCCAGCAGCTTAGCGGTGACTAGTGCAGATACGCAGTATTTT.

This clonotype was seen repeatedly, ten times or more. V is TRBV20-1 and J is TRBJ2-7; D is possibly TRBD2 (5 bases). Germline CDR1 is DFQATT and CDR2 is SNEGSKA (reference sequence). The ends were cut back, 3 bases at V and 2 bases at J, with 11 bases in the middle. The CDR3 has 13 amino acids. The CDR3 here is CSARRDGAYEQYF. Written as DNA, the CDR3 is TGCAGTGCTAGGAGAGACGGGGCCTACGAGCAGTACTTC.

In its sample, this clonotype was seen a few times. V and J are TRBV2 and TRBJ2-6, with D perhaps matching TRBD1 (6 bases). Germline V gene data show CDR1 as SNHLY and CDR2 as FYNNEI. The CDR3 is 16 residues long. Deletions cut 6 bases from V and 4 bases from J, with 16 bases between. The CDR3 DNA sequence: TGTGCCAGCAGCGTCCCGACAGGAGCCGGGGCCAACGTCCTGACTTTC. Its protein is CASSVPTGAGANVLTF.

In its sample, this clonotype was seen many times. The chain has TRBV5-1 and TRBJ2-6; TRBD1 aligns across 8 bases. The junction had 7 bases not matched to a gene; V was cut back by 4 bases and J by 4 bases. The CDR3 covers 16 residues. Looked up from germline, CDR1 is SGHRS and CDR2 is YFSETQ. The DNA for the CDR3 is TGCGCCAGCAGCCCAGGGACAGGCTCCGGGGCCAACGTCCTGACTTTC. Amino acids: CASSPGTGSGANVLTF. The full variable domain, its missing parts supplied by reference TRBV5-1 and TRBJ2-6, is KAGVTQTPRYLIKTRGQQVTLSCSPISGHRSVSWYQQTPGQGLQFLFEYFSETQRNKGNFPGRFSGRQFSNSRSEMNVSTLELGDSALYLCASSPGTGSGANVLTFGAGSRLTVL.

The table lists this clonotype with a few counts. The V and J genes are TRBV24-1 and TRBJ2-7, with D possibly being TRBD2 (6 bases). CDR3 length: 14 residues. Germline CDR1 KGHDR, CDR2 SFDVKD. The V and J ends lost 2 bases and 5 bases respectively, with 12 bases between them. The CDR3 DNA reads as TGTGCCACCAGTGATTGGACTAATGGAGACGAGCAGTACTTC. This translates into CATSDWTNGDEQYF.

The CDR3 DNA sequence: TGTGCCAGCACCTACGGGGGGACTAGCTCCTACGAGCAGTACTTC. The encoded protein is CASTYGGTSSYEQYF. This chain links TRBV6-2 or TRBV6-3 with TRBJ2-7; 8 nucleotides agree with TRBD2. Germline V lookup: CDR1 MNHEY, CDR2 SVGEGT. The length of the CDR3 is 15 residues. Unmatched junction bases numbered 8, after V lost 7 bases and J lost 0 bases.

This clonotype was observed many times. This chain joins TRBV13 and TRBJ2-1; a weak D match, TRBD1 (5 bases). This CDR3 spans 12 amino acids. V was clipped by 4 bases and J by 9 bases, with 10 bases between them. Germline-derived CDR1 and CDR2 are PRHDT and FYEKMQ (reference sequence). The CDR3 bases are TGTGCCAGCAGCTCCTATGGGGCTGAGCAGTTCTTC. Its translation is CASSSYGAEQFF.

This clonotype was recorded many times. The chain employs TRBV7-9 and TRBJ2-7, with 8 nucleotides matching TRBD1. Per the germline V gene, CDR1 is SEHNR and CDR2 is FQNEAQ (reference sequence). This CDR3 region has 15 residues. V gave up 5 bases and J gave up 2 bases; unmatched junction bases: 8. The CDR3 region is CASSPNGQGPYEQYF. The CDR3, as DNA: TGTGCCAGCAGCCCCAACGGACAGGGCCCCTACGAGCAGTACTTC.

Many counts were recorded for this clonotype. This chain joins TRBV6-4 and TRBJ2-1; 9 nucleotides align to TRBD2. J lost 5 bases, V lost 2 bases, and 4 bases had no gene match. CDR1 is MRHNA, CDR2 SNTAGT, per germline. This CDR3 has 15 residues. CDR3 in amino acids: CASSDEASGNNEQFF. The CDR3 nucleotides are TGTGCCAGCAGTGACGAGGCTAGCGGGAACAATGAGCAGTTCTTC.

The V and J genes are TRBV7-8 and TRBJ2-7, with D possibly being TRBD2 (5 bases). This CDR3 contains 13 residues. V lost 1 base, J lost 2 bases, and 6 bases lay in between. Germline CDR1 SGHVS, CDR2 FQNEAQ. The CDR3 nucleotides read TGTGCCAGCAGCTTAGTACTAGCCTACGAGCAGTACTTC. Its translation: CASSLVLAYEQYF. Together with reference TRBV7-8 and TRBJ2-7, the CDR3 gives the full variable domain: GAGVSQSPRYKVAKRGQDVALRCDPISGHVSLFWYQQALGQGPEFLTYFQNEAQLDKSGLPSDRFFAERPEGSVSTLKIQRTQQEDSAVYLCASSLVLAYEQYFGPGTRLTVT.

This clonotype was recorded at least ten times. V and J are TRBV20-1 and TRBJ2-5; D is unresolved. The germline V and J ends were trimmed by 0 bases and 5 bases, with 16 bases remaining between them. The germline CDR1 and CDR2 sequences are DFQATT and SNEGSKA (reference sequence). CDR3 length: 15 amino acids. CDR3 region: CSARDTESQVETQYF. The CDR3 DNA is TGCAGTGCTAGAGATACTGAGTCCCAGGTCGAGACCCAGTACTTC.

This clonotype was seen a handful of times. V and J are TRBV3-1 and TRBJ2-4; the match to TRBD2 covers 14 bases. Per the germline V gene, CDR1 is LGHDT and CDR2 is YNNKEL (reference sequence). The CDR3 runs to 17 residues. The J segment lost 0 bases and the V segment lost 3 bases, leaving 1 base of the junction unmatched. CDR3: CASSQGLAGVAKNIQYF. The CDR3 DNA reads as TGTGCCAGCAGCCAGGGACTAGCGGGAGTAGCCAAAAACATTCAGTACTTC.

This clonotype was observed many times. The rearrangement uses TRBV11-2 and TRBJ2-6; no definite D call. The CDR3 is 15 amino acids. Germline assignment: CDR1 SGHAT and CDR2 FQNNGV. The V end lost 2 bases, the J end lost 4 bases, and 9 bases lay between the germline ends. CDR3 amino acids: CASSLQIPGANVLTF. Written as DNA, the CDR3 is TGTGCCAGCAGCTTACAAATCCCCGGGGCCAACGTCCTGACTTTC.

This clonotype was detected a few times. The CDR3 DNA reads TGTGCCAGCAGTTACTCTGAGGAATTCGATGGCTACACCTTC. Amino acids: CASSYSEEFDGYTF. V gene TRBV6-5 combines with J gene TRBJ1-2, with D uncertain. CDR3 length: 14 residues. V gave up 0 bases and J gave up 6 bases, with 11 bases separating them. Germline V gives CDR1 MNHEY, CDR2 SVGAGI.

Written as DNA, the CDR3 is TGTGCCAGCAGTTACAGACAGGGGACATACAATGAGCAGTTCTTC. Protein: CASSYRQGTYNEQFF. The chain carries TRBV11-2 and TRBJ2-1, with 8 bases aligning to TRBD1. Germline V CDR1 and CDR2: SGHAT, FQNNGV. There are 15 residues in the CDR3. The V segment lost 6 bases and the J segment 4 bases; nucleotides outside the gene matches: 8.

This clonotype has ten or more counts. The chain uses TRBV20-1 and TRBJ2-7, with D maybe TRBD2 (6 bases). Trimming removed 6 bases at V and 1 base at J, with 19 bases between. The CDR3 extends over 15 amino acids. Germline CDR1 reads DFQATT; CDR2 reads SNEGSKA (reference sequence). The CDR3: CSAERGYGNSYEQYF. Here the CDR3 DNA reads TGCAGTGCCGAACGGGGGTACGGGAATTCCTACGAGCAGTACTTC.

There are many counts of this clonotype. The V and J genes are TRBV25-1 and TRBJ2-2, with D perhaps being TRBD1 or TRBD2 (6 bases each). This CDR3 region has 14 residues. In germline, CDR1 is MGHDK, CDR2 SYGVNS. The germline V and J ends were trimmed by 4 bases and 7 bases, with 13 bases remaining between them. CDR3 nucleotides: TGTGCCAGCAGTGTTGAGGGGGGTTTCGGGGAGCTGTTTTTT. It codes for CASSVEGGFGELFF.

The chain carries TRBV20-1 and TRBJ1-3; D ambiguous. The CDR3 is made up of 15 amino acids. Germline CDR1 DFQATT, CDR2 SNEGSKA (reference sequence). Trimming took 2 bases from V and 3 from J, leaving 14 bases between them. CDR3 bases: TGCAGTGCTAGAAACAGCATCTGGGGTGGAAACACCATATATTTT. Protein sequence: CSARNSIWGGNTIYF.

This clonotype was counted many times. This sequence joins TRBV20-1 and TRBJ2-1; no clear D. The CDR3 loop spans 14 amino acids. Per germline, CDR1 DFQATT and CDR2 SNEGSKA (reference sequence). The V end lost 7 bases, the J end lost 2 bases, and 15 bases lay between the germline ends. Written as DNA, the CDR3 is TGCAGTGTTCCATCCCCCAAACCCTACAATGAGCAGTTCTTC. It encodes CSVPSPKPYNEQFF.

This clonotype was found a few times. The chain combines TRBV12-3 or TRBV12-4 with TRBJ1-1, with D hard to call. V shed 3 bases and J shed 5 bases, with 10 bases lying between them. There are 13 residues in the CDR3. CDR3 residues: CASSFLRGTEAFF. The DNA for the CDR3 is TGTGCCAGCAGTTTTTTGCGGGGTACTGAAGCTTTCTTT.

This clonotype has only a few counts. This rearrangement joins TRBV7-2 to TRBJ1-2, with D possibly matching TRBD1 (5 bases). CDR3 length: 16 amino acids. With 8 bases removed from V and 8 bases from J, the gap between germline ends came to 27 bases. The germline CDR1 and CDR2 sequences are SGHTA and FQGNSA. CDR3 protein: CASALTWQDTTRGYTF. CDR3 in DNA: TGTGCCAGCGCTCTCACGTGGCAGGACACCACGCGGGGCTACACCTTC.

This clonotype was found many times. The rearrangement joins TRBV20-1 to TRBJ2-7, with 8 bases lining up with TRBD1. Germline trimming cut 3 bases from V and 3 bases from J; bases unmatched to any gene: 13. The germline CDR1 and CDR2 sequences are DFQATT and SNEGSKA (reference sequence). CDR3 length: 16 residues. CDR3 nucleotide sequence: TGCAGTGCTAGCGGGCCCCTCTGGACAGGGCGCTACGAGCAGTACTTC. This encodes CSASGPLWTGRYEQYF.

This clonotype has at least ten counts. This chain connects TRBV25-1 to TRBJ2-7, with 11 bases lining up with TRBD1. V dropped 6 bases and J dropped 4; count of bases not matched to a gene: 5. Germline V lookup: CDR1 MGHDK, CDR2 SYGVNS. CDR3 length: 14 residues. The CDR3 loop is CASSGTGGRYEQYF. Written as DNA, the CDR3 is TGTGCCAGCAGCGGGACAGGGGGGAGGTACGAGCAGTACTTC.